One and the same sample provided the 13 T cell receptor beta chains below, sequenced in a study of T cells in Graves' hyperthyroidism and ophthalmopathy. The TCR beta CDR3 regions underwent amplification using RNA transcripts as the source. When the TCR CDR3 underwent first-round RT-PCR, the HTBI primer set was used. TCRdb itself ran the multiplex PCR reads through MiXCR, one entry per CDR3 protein. The table lists hundreds of thousands of distinct CDR3 sequences, approximately 14% of them singletons, with approximately 19% in the top ten. Input material: blood. These receptors were taken from a woman aged 55-69 years with Graves' ophthalmopathy.

This clonotype has at least ten counts. The V call is TRBV28, the J call TRBJ2-5; perhaps TRBD2 as D (6 bases). There are 16 residues in the CDR3. V lost 4 bases, J lost 2 bases, and 17 bases lay in between. The germline V gene has CDR1 MDHEN and CDR2 SYDVKM. The CDR3 coding sequence is TGTGCCAGCAGTTCCTGGGCCCCACGGGGGCAAGAGACCCAGTACTTC. Its protein product is CASSSWAPRGQETQYF.

V and J are TRBV28 and TRBJ2-2; 9 bases are shared with TRBD2. The ends lost 7 bases at V and 7 bases at J; junction bases unmatched: 7. Germline V gene lookup returns CDR1 MDHEN and CDR2 SYDVKM. CDR3 length: 14 amino acids. CDR3 protein: CASKVAGEVGELFF. The CDR3 DNA sequence: TGTGCCAGCAAAGTAGCGGGAGAGGTCGGGGAGCTGTTTTTT.

The chain links TRBV12-3 or TRBV12-4 to TRBJ2-2, with D tentatively TRBD1 or TRBD2 (5 bases each). This CDR3 is built from 17 residues. Trimming removed 6 bases at V and 4 bases at J, with 21 bases between. CDR3 in amino acids: CASSSGDLLFSTGELFF. The CDR3 region has the DNA TGTGCCAGCAGCTCCGGGGACCTTCTTTTTAGCACCGGGGAGCTGTTTTTT.

This clonotype was picked up many times. V is TRBV5-1 and J is TRBJ2-7; perhaps TRBD2 as D (6 bases). Germline CDR1 is SGHRS and CDR2 is YFSETQ. The V end lost 4 bases, the J end lost 0 bases, and 17 bases lay between the germline ends. The CDR3 is 16 residues long. The CDR3 is CASSQFREHSSYEQYF. CDR3 DNA: TGCGCCAGCAGCCAGTTCCGGGAGCACAGCTCCTACGAGCAGTACTTC.

This clonotype was observed many times. The CDR3 loop is CAWSVLRGGEQYF. The CDR3 nucleotides read TGTGCCTGGAGTGTACTCAGGGGAGGTGAGCAGTACTTC. The chain carries TRBV30 and TRBJ2-7; D may be TRBD1 or TRBD2 (6 bases each). The CDR3 sequence is 13 residues long. Trimming removed 0 bases at V and 7 bases at J, with 13 bases between. The germline V gene encodes CDR1 GTSNPN and CDR2 SVGIG (reference sequence).

This clonotype was detected many times. V is TRBV3-1 and J is TRBJ2-1, with 8 bases lining up with TRBD2. Germline CDR1 and CDR2: LGHDT and YNNKEL (reference sequence). The length of the CDR3 is 15 residues. V was pared by 4 bases and J by 6 bases, with 8 bases of the junction left unmatched. This chain's CDR3 is CASSRTGLVFNEQFF. The DNA for the CDR3 is TGTGCCAGCAGCCGAACGGGACTAGTCTTCAATGAGCAGTTCTTC.

J is TRBJ2-7 and V is TRBV20-1, with TRBD1 matching 10 bases. J lost 6 bases, V lost 6 bases, and 8 bases had no gene match. The CDR3 covers 13 residues. Germline CDR1 reads DFQATT; CDR2 reads SNEGSKA (reference sequence). CDR3 nucleotides: TGCAGTGCGACCGGGACAGGGGTCGGCGAGCAGTACTTC. It codes for CSATGTGVGEQYF.

This clonotype has a handful of counts. The chain carries TRBV6-1 and TRBJ1-1; 10 bases line up with TRBD1. The CDR3 runs to 15 residues. CDR1 and CDR2 from the germline V gene are MNHNS and SASEGT. With V trimmed by 10 bases and J by 1 base, 9 bases remained unmatched. The CDR3 spells CATETGGQGNTEAFF. In nucleotides, the CDR3 is TGTGCCACTGAGACAGGGGGCCAGGGGAACACTGAAGCTTTCTTT.

This clonotype was seen at least ten times. The CDR3 sequence is CASSLRREGYNEQFF. The CDR3 DNA reads TGTGCCAGCAGCTTACGGCGGGAGGGGTACAATGAGCAGTTCTTC. The V and J genes are TRBV7-3 and TRBJ2-1, with 9 bases fitting TRBD2. Germline lookup yields CDR1 SGHTA and CDR2 FQGTGA. V trimming: 2 bases; J trimming: 4 bases; junction bases outside the gene matches: 3. The CDR3 contains 15 residues.

This clonotype was detected many times. The chain recombines TRBV7-8 with TRBJ2-7, with TRBD2 as a possible D gene (5 bases). CDR3 length: 15 residues. Trimming took off 3 bases at V and 0 bases at J, with 12 bases between the two ends. The germline CDR1 and CDR2 sequences are SGHVS and FQNEAQ. The DNA for the CDR3 is TGTGCCAGCAGCTTGCTCGGACTGGACTCCTACGAGCAGTACTTC. Translated, it gives CASSLLGLDSYEQYF. Filled out from reference TRBV7-8 and TRBJ2-7, the complete variable domain reads GAGVSQSPRYKVAKRGQDVALRCDPISGHVSLFWYQQALGQGPEFLTYFQNEAQLDKSGLPSDRFFAERPEGSVSTLKIQRTQQEDSAVYLCASSLLGLDSYEQYFGPGTRLTVT.

The table lists this clonotype with many counts. The gene calls are TRBV5-1 and TRBJ2-1; 14 bases are a match to TRBD2. Germline V gene sequence: CDR1 SGHRS, CDR2 YFSETQ. This CDR3 region has 18 residues. V shed 4 bases and J 5 bases; nucleotides not matched to a gene: 11. For the CDR3, the DNA is TGCGCCAGCAGCCGATTGACTAGCGGGAGGGTGTTGGACAATGAGCAGTTCTTC. Its protein product is CASSRLTSGRVLDNEQFF.

This clonotype was recorded at least ten times. The chain joins TRBV6-1 to TRBJ2-5; possibly TRBD1 or TRBD2 for D (5 bases each). The germline gives CDR1 MNHNS, CDR2 SASEGT. The V and J ends lost 6 bases and 1 base respectively, with 12 bases between them. CDR3 size: 14 residues. The CDR3 sequence is CASSPGRRQETQYF. In nucleotides, the CDR3 is TGTGCCAGCAGCCCGGGGCGTCGCCAAGAGACCCAGTACTTC.

This clonotype was counted a few times. V gene TRBV5-6 combines with J gene TRBJ2-1; D is unclear. The CDR3 loop spans 18 amino acids. Germline values: CDR1 SGHDT, CDR2 YYEEEE. V was shortened by 1 base and J by 0 bases, with 17 bases between the two germline ends. The CDR3 spells CASSLRTSRLSSYNEQFF. CDR3 DNA: TGTGCCAGCAGCTTGAGGACCTCCAGGTTAAGCTCCTACAATGAGCAGTTCTTC.